This is a list of T cell receptor beta chains from one sample in a study of T cell responses to AZD1222 COVID-19 vaccine. The assay was immunoSEQ multiplex PCR, and TCRdb's table has in-frame clones only and misses some. The sample lists about 97,000 clones, 85% to 90% occurring once. Specimen: peripheral blood, collected on day 0 of AZD1222 vaccination. Every receptor here comes from an adult in good health. Each CDR3 is given with its conserved first and last residue. Fields, in order: clone size, D gene, V gene, J gene, CDR3 protein, CDR3 DNA. D genes are given only for firm matches. Not all rows give a size; the values are once, few, many and, for expanded clones, a class.

size: -; D: -; V: TRBV28; J: TRBJ1-1; CDR3: CAESGKGLGTEAFF; DNA: TGTGCCGAATCGGGAAAGGGTCTAGGGACTGAAGCTTTCTTT
size: few; D: -; V: TRBV6-1; J: TRBJ2-1; CDR3: CASSEGGTEQFF; DNA: TGTGCCAGCAGTGAAGGGGGGACTGAGCAGTTCTTC
size: -; D: -; V: TRBV10-3; J: TRBJ2-7; CDR3: CATARDTTYEQYF; DNA: TGTGCCACAGCCCGGGACACTACCTACGAGCAGTACTTC
size: -; D: -; V: TRBV4-2; J: TRBJ1-3; CDR3: CASSQAKRNTIYF; DNA: TGTGCCAGCAGCCAAGCCAAGAGAAACACCATATATTTT
size: -; D: -; V: TRBV20-1; J: TRBJ1-1; CDR3: CSALDRLEAFF; DNA: TGCAGTGCTCTTGACAGGCTCGAAGCTTTCTTT
size: once; D: TRBD1; V: TRBV5-1; J: TRBJ1-6; CDR3: CASSHGQGPLFNSPLHF; DNA: TGCGCCAGCAGCCACGGACAGGGTCCTCTTTTTAATTCACCCCTCCACTTT
size: -; D: TRBD1; V: TRBV19; J: TRBJ2-7; CDR3: CASSIGTGNYYEQYF; DNA: TGTGCCAGTAGTATAGGGACAGGGAATTATTACGAGCAGTACTTC
size: -; D: -; V: TRBV19; J: TRBJ2-7; CDR3: CASSISGTRGDYEQYF; DNA: TGTGCCAGTAGTATCTCAGGGACCAGAGGAGACTACGAGCAGTACTTC
size: -; D: -; V: TRBV7-2; J: TRBJ2-5; CDR3: CASSLARTPTQETQYF; DNA: TGTGCCAGCAGCTTAGCGCGCACACCTACTCAAGAGACCCAGTACTTC
size: -; D: TRBD1; V: TRBV28; J: TRBJ1-1; CDR3: CASSLGQGWAEAFF; DNA: TGTGCCAGCAGTCTGGGACAGGGGTGGGCTGAAGCTTTCTTT
size: -; D: TRBD1; V: TRBV2; J: TRBJ1-2; CDR3: CASRGTGVGYTF; DNA: TGTGCCAGCAGGGGGACAGGGGTCGGCTACACCTTC
size: -; D: -; V: TRBV19; J: TRBJ1-1; CDR3: CASSPGGGKTEAFF; DNA: TGTGCCAGTAGTCCTGGAGGAGGAAAAACTGAAGCTTTCTTT
size: few; D: -; V: TRBV27; J: TRBJ1-1; CDR3: CATSKLGVAFF; DNA: TGTGCCACCTCCAAGTTAGGCGTAGCTTTCTTT
size: -; D: TRBD1; V: TRBV28; J: TRBJ2-1; CDR3: CASQGTVNEQFF; DNA: TGTGCCAGCCAAGGGACAGTCAATGAGCAGTTCTTC
size: -; D: -; V: TRBV2; J: TRBJ1-1; CDR3: CASRSGLNTEAFF; DNA: TGTGCCAGCAGGTCAGGGCTAAACACTGAAGCTTTCTTT
size: -; D: -; V: TRBV18; J: TRBJ1-4; CDR3: CASSPPSLPGEKLFF; DNA: TGTGCCAGCTCACCACCGTCGCTTCCGGGTGAAAAACTGTTTTTT
size: -; D: TRBD1; V: TRBV6-2/TRBV6-3; J: TRBJ2-7; CDR3: CASSYWGQTKNEQYF; DNA: TGTGCCAGCAGTTACTGGGGACAGACTAAAAACGAGCAGTACTTC
size: -; D: TRBD1; V: TRBV9; J: TRBJ2-1; CDR3: CASSGKQGATYNEQFF; DNA: TGTGCCAGCAGCGGAAAACAGGGGGCCACCTACAATGAGCAGTTCTTC
size: -; D: -; V: TRBV4-3; J: TRBJ1-4; CDR3: CASSQEWSGTGLNEKLFF; DNA: TGCGCCAGCAGCCAAGAATGGTCCGGGACCGGGCTGAATGAAAAACTGTTTTTT
size: -; D: TRBD2; V: TRBV28; J: TRBJ2-2; CDR3: CASRYGLASAGELFF; DNA: TGTGCCAGCAGGTACGGACTAGCAAGCGCCGGGGAGCTGTTTTTT
size: -; D: -; V: TRBV13; J: TRBJ1-2; CDR3: CASSLGQGYGYTF; DNA: TGTGCCAGCAGCTTAGGACAGGGATATGGCTACACCTTC
size: -; D: -; V: TRBV7-2; J: TRBJ2-5; CDR3: CASSWRGQSFQETQYF; DNA: TGTGCCAGCAGCTGGCGGGGACAGTCCTTCCAAGAGACCCAGTACTTC
size: -; D: TRBD1; V: TRBV7-2; J: TRBJ2-3; CDR3: CASSRQGTSTDTQYF; DNA: TGTGCCAGCAGTAGACAGGGTACAAGCACAGATACGCAGTATTTT
size: -; D: -; V: TRBV6-2/TRBV6-3; J: TRBJ2-1; CDR3: CASSYRAEPYNEQFF; DNA: TGTGCCAGCAGTTACAGGGCGGAGCCCTACAATGAGCAGTTCTTC
size: -; D: TRBD2; V: TRBV6-4; J: TRBJ2-3; CDR3: CASSQGLAFVADTQYF; DNA: TGTGCCAGCAGCCAGGGACTAGCTTTTGTAGCGGATACGCAGTATTTT
size: -; D: TRBD1; V: TRBV7-3; J: TRBJ2-7; CDR3: CASSPGQGYEQYF; DNA: TGTGCCAGCAGCCCAGGACAGGGTTACGAGCAGTACTTC
size: -; D: -; V: TRBV11-2; J: TRBJ2-7; CDR3: CASSFWQKTYEQYF; DNA: TGTGCCAGCAGCTTTTGGCAAAAAACCTACGAGCAGTACTTC
size: -; D: -; V: TRBV9; J: TRBJ1-1; CDR3: CASSVGYGFGPVNTEAFF; DNA: TGTGCCAGCAGCGTAGGATATGGTTTTGGCCCGGTGAACACTGAAGCTTTCTTT
size: -; D: TRBD1; V: TRBV9; J: TRBJ1-2; CDR3: CASSRQGASGYTF; DNA: TGTGCCAGCAGCCGACAGGGGGCAAGTGGCTACACCTTC
size: -; D: -; V: TRBV29-1; J: TRBJ2-3; CDR3: CSVERGPDTQYF; DNA: TGCAGCGTTGAAAGGGGACCAGATACGCAGTATTTT
size: -; D: -; V: TRBV7-9; J: TRBJ1-1; CDR3: CASSPDRANTEAFF; DNA: TGTGCCAGCAGCCCGGACAGAGCAAACACTGAAGCTTTCTTT
size: -; D: -; V: TRBV19; J: TRBJ1-1; CDR3: CASIANRGNTEAFF; DNA: TGTGCCAGTATAGCTAATCGGGGGAACACTGAAGCTTTCTTT
size: -; D: -; V: TRBV4-1; J: TRBJ2-1; CDR3: CASSQDRDPFNEQFF; DNA: TGCGCCAGCAGCCAAGATCGGGACCCCTTTAATGAGCAGTTCTTC
size: once; D: TRBD1; V: TRBV27; J: TRBJ1-5; CDR3: CASSLYRGLGQPQHF; DNA: TGTGCCAGCAGTTTATACAGGGGGCTAGGTCAGCCCCAGCATTTT
size: -; D: -; V: TRBV11-2; J: TRBJ2-2; CDR3: CASSLESLGELFF; DNA: TGTGCCAGCAGCTTAGAGTCCCTAGGGGAGCTGTTTTTT
size: -; D: -; V: TRBV5-1; J: TRBJ1-1; CDR3: CASSWTVTTEAFF; DNA: TGCGCCAGCAGCTGGACAGTCACTACTGAAGCTTTCTTT
size: -; D: -; V: TRBV5-1; J: TRBJ2-2; CDR3: CASSLGPNTGELFF; DNA: TGCGCCAGCAGCTTGGGGCCTAACACCGGGGAGCTGTTTTTT
size: few; D: TRBD2; V: TRBV7-2; J: TRBJ2-7; CDR3: CASSLASGRVYEQYF; DNA: TGTGCCAGCAGCTTAGCTAGCGGGAGGGTCTACGAGCAGTACTTC
size: -; D: -; V: TRBV14; J: TRBJ1-6; CDR3: CASSLTHGILHF; DNA: TGTGCCAGCAGTCTGACCCATGGGATCCTCCACTTT
size: -; D: TRBD1; V: TRBV3-1/TRBV3-2; J: TRBJ2-1; CDR3: CASSLRDRVLDEQFF; DNA: TGTGCCAGCAGCCTCCGGGACAGGGTCCTTGATGAGCAGTTCTTC
size: -; D: -; V: TRBV5-5; J: TRBJ2-2; CDR3: CASSTGLTNTGELFF; DNA: TGTGCCAGCAGCACTGGACTGACGAACACCGGGGAGCTGTTTTTT
size: -; D: -; V: TRBV7-2; J: TRBJ1-2; CDR3: CASSARYDYGYTF; DNA: TGTGCCAGCAGCGCAAGATACGACTATGGCTACACCTTC